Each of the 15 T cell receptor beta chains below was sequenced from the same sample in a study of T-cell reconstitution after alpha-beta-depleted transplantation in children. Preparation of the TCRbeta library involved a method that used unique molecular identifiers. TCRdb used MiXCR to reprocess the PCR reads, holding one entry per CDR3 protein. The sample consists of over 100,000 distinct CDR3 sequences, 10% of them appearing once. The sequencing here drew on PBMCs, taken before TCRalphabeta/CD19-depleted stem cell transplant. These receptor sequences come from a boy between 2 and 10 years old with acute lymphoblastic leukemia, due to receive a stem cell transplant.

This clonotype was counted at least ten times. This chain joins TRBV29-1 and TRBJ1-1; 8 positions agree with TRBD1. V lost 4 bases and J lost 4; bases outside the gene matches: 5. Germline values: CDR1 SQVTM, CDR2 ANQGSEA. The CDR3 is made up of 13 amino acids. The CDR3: CSVAGTGSTEAFF. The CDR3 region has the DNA TGCAGCGTTGCCGGGACAGGATCCACTGAAGCTTTCTTT.

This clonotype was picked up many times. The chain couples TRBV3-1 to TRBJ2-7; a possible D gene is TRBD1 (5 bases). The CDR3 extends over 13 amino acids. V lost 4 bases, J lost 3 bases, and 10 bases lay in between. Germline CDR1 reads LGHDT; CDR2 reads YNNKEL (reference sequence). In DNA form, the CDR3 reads TGTGCCAGCAGCCTCGGTAGGGGCTACGAGCAGTACTTC. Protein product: CASSLGRGYEQYF.

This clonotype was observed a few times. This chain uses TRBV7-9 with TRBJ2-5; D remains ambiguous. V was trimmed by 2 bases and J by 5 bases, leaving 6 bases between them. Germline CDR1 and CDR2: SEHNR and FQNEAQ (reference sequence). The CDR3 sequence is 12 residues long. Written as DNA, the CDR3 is TGTGCCAGCAGCTTACTATCGGAGACCCAGTACTTC. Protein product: CASSLLSETQYF.

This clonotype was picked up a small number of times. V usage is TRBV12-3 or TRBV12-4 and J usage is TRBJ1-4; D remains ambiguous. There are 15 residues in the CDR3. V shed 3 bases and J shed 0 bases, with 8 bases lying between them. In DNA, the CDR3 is TGTGCCAGCAGTTTTAGGGCTGCAACTAATGAAAAACTGTTTTTT. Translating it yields CASSFRAATNEKLFF.

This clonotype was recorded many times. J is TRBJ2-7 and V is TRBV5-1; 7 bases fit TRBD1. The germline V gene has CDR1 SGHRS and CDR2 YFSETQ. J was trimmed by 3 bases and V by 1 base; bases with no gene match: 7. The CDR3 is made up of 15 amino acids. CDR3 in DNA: TGCGCCAGCAGCTTGTTGAAAACAGGGGACTACGAGCAGTACTTC. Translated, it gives CASSLLKTGDYEQYF. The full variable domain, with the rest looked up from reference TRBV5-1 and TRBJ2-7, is KAGVTQTPRYLIKTRGQQVTLSCSPISGHRSVSWYQQTPGQGLQFLFEYFSETQRNKGNFPGRFSGRQFSNSRSEMNVSTLELGDSALYLCASSLLKTGDYEQYFGPGTRLTVT.

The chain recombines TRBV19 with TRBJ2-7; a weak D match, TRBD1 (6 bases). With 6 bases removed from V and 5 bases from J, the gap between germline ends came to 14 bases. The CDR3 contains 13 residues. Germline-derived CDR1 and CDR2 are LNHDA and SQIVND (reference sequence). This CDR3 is CASSLIQGDEQYF. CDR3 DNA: TGTGCCAGTAGCCTAATACAGGGTGACGAGCAGTACTTC. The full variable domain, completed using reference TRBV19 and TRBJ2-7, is DGGITQSPKYLFRKEGQNVTLSCEQNLNHDAMYWYRQDPGQGLRLIYYSQIVNDFQKGDIAEGYSVSREKKESFPLTVTSAQKNPTAFYLCASSLIQGDEQYFGPGTRLTVT.

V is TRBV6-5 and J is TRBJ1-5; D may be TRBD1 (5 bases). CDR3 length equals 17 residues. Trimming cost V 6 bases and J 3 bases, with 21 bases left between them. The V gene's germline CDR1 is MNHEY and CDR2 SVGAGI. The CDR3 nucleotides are TGTGCCAGCAGGACCGCGGATAAGGACAAATTCAATCAGCCCCAGCATTTT. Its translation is CASRTADKDKFNQPQHF.

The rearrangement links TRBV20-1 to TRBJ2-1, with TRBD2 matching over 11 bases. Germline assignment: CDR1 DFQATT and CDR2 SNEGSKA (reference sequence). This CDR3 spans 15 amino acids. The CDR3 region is CSPLPGSGRANEQFF. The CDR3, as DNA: TGCAGCCCTTTACCGGGTAGCGGGAGGGCCAATGAGCAGTTCTTC.

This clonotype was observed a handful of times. CDR3 sequence: CASSAGGGSEQFF. CDR3 nucleotide sequence: TGCGCCAGCAGTGCCGGGGGAGGAAGTGAGCAGTTCTTC. The gene calls are TRBV5-1 and TRBJ2-1, with D tentatively TRBD2 (6 bases). This CDR3 contains 13 residues. V gave up 5 bases and J gave up 9 bases, with 15 bases separating them. Germline CDR1 and CDR2: SGHRS and YFSETQ.

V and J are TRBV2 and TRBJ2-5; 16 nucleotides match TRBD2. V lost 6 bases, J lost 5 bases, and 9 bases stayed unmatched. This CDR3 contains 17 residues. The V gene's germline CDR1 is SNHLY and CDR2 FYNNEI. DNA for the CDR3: TGTGCCAGCAGCGATCCGGGACTAGCGGGAGGGGGGGAGACCCAGTACTTC. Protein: CASSDPGLAGGGETQYF.

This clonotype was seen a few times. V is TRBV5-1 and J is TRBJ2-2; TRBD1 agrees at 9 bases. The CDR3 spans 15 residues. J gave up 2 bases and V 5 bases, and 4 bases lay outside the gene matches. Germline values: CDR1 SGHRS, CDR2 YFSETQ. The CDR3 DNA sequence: TGCGCCAGCAGTACGGGACAGGGAAACACCGGGGAGCTGTTTTTT. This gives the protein CASSTGQGNTGELFF.

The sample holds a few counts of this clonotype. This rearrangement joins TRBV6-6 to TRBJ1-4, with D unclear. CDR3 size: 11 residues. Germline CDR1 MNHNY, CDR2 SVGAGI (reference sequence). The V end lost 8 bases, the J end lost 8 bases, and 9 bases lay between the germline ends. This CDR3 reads CASCPGEKLFF. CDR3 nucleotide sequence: TGTGCCAGCTGTCCCGGGGAAAAACTGTTTTTT.

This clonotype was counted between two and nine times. As DNA, the CDR3 is TGTGCCAGCAGCCGATCGACAGGGGACGGTGAGCAGTTCTTC. The encoded protein is CASSRSTGDGEQFF. The chain carries TRBV3-1 and TRBJ2-1; 8 bases line up with TRBD1. CDR1 LGHDT and CDR2 YNNKEL come from the germline V gene (reference sequence). V lost 4 bases, J lost 9 bases, and 8 bases stayed unmatched. The CDR3 totals 14 residues.

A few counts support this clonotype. CDR3 DNA: TGTGCCAGCAGCCAAACCTCCGGGACTAGCGTGGCCTACGAGCAGTACTTC. It is translated as CASSQTSGTSVAYEQYF. The chain links TRBV4-2 to TRBJ2-7; 10 bases match TRBD2. Germline values: CDR1 LGHNA, CDR2 YNFKEQ. The CDR3 is made up of 17 amino acids. The V and J ends lost 2 bases and 2 bases, in that order; junction bases with no gene match: 9.

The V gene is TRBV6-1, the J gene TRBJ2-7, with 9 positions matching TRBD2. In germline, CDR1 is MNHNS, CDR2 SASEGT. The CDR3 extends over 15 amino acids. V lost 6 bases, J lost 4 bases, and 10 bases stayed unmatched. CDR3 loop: CASSPWGAGGYEQYF. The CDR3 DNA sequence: TGTGCCAGCAGCCCCTGGGGGGCGGGAGGGTACGAGCAGTACTTC.